These 12 T cell receptor beta chains share one sample of origin, sequenced in a study of a mutant IDH1 vaccine in newly diagnosed glioma. Time point meaning: week 47, end of study. Every single dose of the vaccine, 300 ug of mutant IDH1 20-mer peptide, came with topical imiquimod. Sequencing used immunoSEQ multiplex PCR; TCRdb keeps in-frame clones, though not all of them. The profile covers 75,000 to 95,000 clones, with approximately 89% appearing a single time and approximately 0.8% taken by the ten largest. Antigens of these TCRs are unknown. The source was PBMCs, collected from a glioma patient whose treatment included an IDH1 peptide vaccine. These receptors all stem from a woman between 50 and 59 years old with glioma.

This chain connects TRBV6-6 to TRBJ2-3; no clear D. The CDR3 runs to 12 residues. From germline, CDR1 is MNHNY and CDR2 SVGAGI (reference sequence). Trimming left V 5 bases short and J 11 bases short, with 14 bases between. The CDR3 here is CASSVHRREQYF. Written as DNA, the CDR3 is TGTGCCAGCAGTGTACATCGTAGGGAGCAGTATTTT.

This chain connects TRBV7-5 to TRBJ1-1. TRBV7-5 is listed as a pseudogene. The CDR3 is made up of 14 amino acids. CDR3: CARSPRGGGTEAFF. Written as DNA, the CDR3 is TGTGCCAGAAGCCCACGGGGGGGAGGCACTGAAGCTTTCTTT.

This clone was observed a single time. For the CDR3, the DNA is TGCGCCAGCAGCTTGTGGGCGGGGACAGCCTCCTACGAGCAGTACTTC. Protein product: CASSLWAGTASYEQYF. This chain connects TRBV5-1 to TRBJ2-7; a possible D gene is TRBD1 (7 bases). CDR1 is SGHRS, CDR2 YFSETQ, per germline. There are 16 residues in the CDR3. The V and J ends lost 1 base and 0 bases respectively, with 14 bases between them.

The chain links TRBV4-2 to TRBJ2-5, with TRBD2 matching 9 bases. Germline assignment: CDR1 LGHNA and CDR2 YNFKEQ. Losses at the gene ends were 0 bases for V and 5 bases for J; bases not matched to a gene: 19. The CDR3 has 20 amino acids. The CDR3 DNA is TGTGCCAGCAGCCAAGATGGACCGGACTACGCGGGAGGGAGGGCGGAGACCCAGTACTTC. This encodes CASSQDGPDYAGGRAETQYF.

This clone was seen only a few times. The V call is TRBV2, the J call TRBJ2-7; D is possibly TRBD2 (6 bases). Germline V gene sequence: CDR1 SNHLY, CDR2 FYNNEI. The CDR3 spans 12 residues. V lost 7 bases and J lost 5, with 12 bases in between. The DNA of the CDR3 is TGTGCCAGCAACCAAGGGAGGAACGAGCAGTACTTC. It translates to CASNQGRNEQYF.

The chain recombines TRBV9 with TRBJ2-1; no firm D call. The CDR3 loop spans 14 amino acids. Trimming removed 5 bases at V and 0 bases at J, with 9 bases between. Germline V gives CDR1 SGDLS, CDR2 YYNGEE. This CDR3 is CASRELSSYNEQFF. CDR3 in DNA: TGTGCCAGCAGGGAATTAAGCTCCTACAATGAGCAGTTCTTC.

The chain is built from TRBV11-2 and TRBJ2-3, with D unresolved. V lost 5 bases to trimming and J lost 1 base, with 4 bases between them. The CDR3 sequence is 12 residues long. Germline CDR1 and CDR2: SGHAT and FQNNGV. CDR3 sequence reads: CASSPGTDTQYF. DNA for the CDR3: TGTGCCAGCAGCCCGGGCACAGATACGCAGTATTTT.

The rearrangement uses TRBV2 and TRBJ1-1; D uncertain. V was clipped by 7 bases and J by 4 bases, with 13 bases between them. Germline V gives CDR1 SNHLY, CDR2 FYNNEI. The CDR3 sequence is 13 residues long. The CDR3 nucleotides read TGTGCCAGCACCGAATCCACATCCACTGAAGCTTTCTTT. This sequence encodes CASTESTSTEAFF.

The chain combines TRBV11-3 with TRBJ2-1, with unresolved D. The CDR3 extends over 14 amino acids. CDR1 and CDR2 (germline): SGHNT, YENEEA. V lost 1 base and J 4 bases, leaving 8 bases between the germline ends. CDR3 bases: TGTGCCAGCAGCTTAGTTGGCGGTTACAATGAGCAGTTCTTC. It translates to CASSLVGGYNEQFF.

This clone appeared once. J is TRBJ1-3 and V is TRBV9; TRBD1 agrees at 9 bases. From germline, CDR1 is SGDLS and CDR2 YYNGEE. Trimming at V came to 4 bases and at J to 4 bases, leaving 6 bases not matched to a gene. The CDR3 length is 15 residues. CDR3 in amino acids: CASSIGTGLGNTIYF. In DNA form, the CDR3 reads TGTGCCAGCAGCATTGGGACAGGGCTCGGAAACACCATATATTTT.

The gene calls are TRBV5-6 and TRBJ2-1; 9 bases are shared with TRBD2. Trimming took 0 bases from V and 5 from J; bases not matched to a gene: 9. Germline-derived CDR1 and CDR2 are SGHDT and YYEEEE. The CDR3 extends over 17 amino acids. The CDR3 DNA reads TGTGCCAGCAGCTTGGAACAACGCCTAGCGGGAAACAATGAGCAGTTCTTC. Protein: CASSLEQRLAGNNEQFF.

The rearrangement uses TRBV13 and TRBJ2-5, with 11 bases that match TRBD2. The DNA end is a closer match to TRBJ2-7, so the J assignment may be wrong. Germline-derived CDR1 and CDR2 are PRHDT and FYEKMQ (reference sequence). The CDR3 length is 19 residues. The CDR3 here is CASSTKTSGKATFSYEQYF. The CDR3 DNA sequence: TGTGCCAGCAGCACTAAGACTAGCGGGAAGGCCACTTTCTCCTACGAGCAGTACTTC.